Listed below are T cell receptor beta chains from one sample, sequenced in a study of T cell responses to AZD1222 COVID-19 vaccine. Sequencing was performed with immunoSEQ multiplex PCR; in TCRdb, only in-frame clones are kept and a portion is missing. The table shows some 200,000 clones, with approximately 95% occurring only once. This material consisted of peripheral blood, taken on day 0 of AZD1222 vaccination. The receptors stem from an adult in good health. Each CDR3 is given with its conserved first and last residue. Fields, in order: D gene, V gene, J gene, clone size, CDR3 protein, CDR3 DNA. A D gene is named only where the DNA matches it firmly. Some rows have no size entry. The others give once, few or many, or a class for an expanded clone.

D gene: NA
V gene: TRBV19
J gene: TRBJ2-7
clone size: NA
CDR3 protein: CASSIGPTAYRRGEQYF
CDR3 DNA: TGTGCCAGTAGTATAGGCCCTACAGCTTACAGGCGCGGGGAGCAGTACTTC

D gene: NA
V gene: TRBV18
J gene: TRBJ1-3
clone size: NA
CDR3 protein: CASSPATGATGNTIYF
CDR3 DNA: TGTGCCAGCTCACCGGCTACGGGGGCGACTGGAAACACCATATATTTT

D gene: TRBD1
V gene: TRBV5-5
J gene: TRBJ1-2
clone size: NA
CDR3 protein: CASMVQGVYGYTF
CDR3 DNA: TGTGCCAGCATGGTACAGGGGGTATATGGCTACACCTTC

D gene: NA
V gene: TRBV12-3/TRBV12-4
J gene: TRBJ1-1
clone size: NA
CDR3 protein: CASRETGYTEAFF
CDR3 DNA: TGTGCCAGCAGGGAGACAGGCTACACTGAAGCTTTCTTT

D gene: NA
V gene: TRBV29-1
J gene: TRBJ2-7
clone size: NA
CDR3 protein: CSVIPTRSYEQYF
CDR3 DNA: TGCAGCGTTATCCCCACTCGCTCCTACGAGCAGTACTTC

D gene: TRBD1
V gene: TRBV5-8
J gene: TRBJ2-7
clone size: NA
CDR3 protein: CASSPTGTGGRDEQYF
CDR3 DNA: TGTGCCAGCAGCCCTACCGGGACAGGGGGCAGGGACGAGCAGTACTTC

D gene: TRBD1
V gene: TRBV6-5
J gene: TRBJ2-1
clone size: NA
CDR3 protein: CASSYWTGTMDEQFF
CDR3 DNA: TGTGCCAGCAGTTATTGGACAGGAACAATGGATGAGCAGTTCTTC

D gene: NA
V gene: TRBV6-1
J gene: TRBJ2-7
clone size: NA
CDR3 protein: CASSEKEARRRAIHYEQYF
CDR3 DNA: TGTGCCAGCAGTGAAAAAGAAGCGAGAAGGAGGGCAATCCACTACGAGCAGTACTTC

D gene: TRBD1
V gene: TRBV7-8
J gene: TRBJ1-1
clone size: NA
CDR3 protein: CASSLDTDRVGTEAFF
CDR3 DNA: TGTGCCAGCAGCTTAGATACCGACAGGGTAGGAACTGAAGCTTTCTTT

D gene: NA
V gene: TRBV30
J gene: TRBJ2-1
clone size: NA
CDR3 protein: CAWSMGWYEFF
CDR3 DNA: TGTGCCTGGAGTATGGGGTGGTACGAATTCTTC

D gene: NA
V gene: TRBV14
J gene: TRBJ2-1
clone size: NA
CDR3 protein: CASSQVGTSYNEQFF
CDR3 DNA: TGTGCCAGCAGCCAAGTCGGGACGTCCTACAATGAGCAGTTCTTC

D gene: NA
V gene: TRBV6-5
J gene: TRBJ1-1
clone size: NA
CDR3 protein: CASSPIRNTEAFF
CDR3 DNA: TGTGCCAGCAGTCCTATACGGAACACTGAAGCTTTCTTT

D gene: TRBD2
V gene: TRBV30
J gene: TRBJ2-3
clone size: NA
CDR3 protein: CAWSGMAQGTSGRGTDTQYF
CDR3 DNA: TGTGCCTGGAGCGGTATGGCCCAAGGGACTAGCGGGAGAGGCACAGATACGCAGTATTTT

D gene: NA
V gene: TRBV5-1
J gene: TRBJ2-1
clone size: NA
CDR3 protein: CASSLAVVGNNEQFF
CDR3 DNA: TGCGCCAGCAGCTTGGCGGTAGTGGGGAACAATGAGCAGTTCTTC

D gene: NA
V gene: TRBV7-9
J gene: TRBJ1-1
clone size: once
CDR3 protein: CASSLATMNTEAFF
CDR3 DNA: TGTGCCAGCAGCTTAGCCACGATGAACACTGAAGCTTTCTTT

D gene: NA
V gene: TRBV30
J gene: TRBJ1-3
clone size: few
CDR3 protein: CAWEEGSGNTIYF
CDR3 DNA: TGTGCCTGGGAAGAGGGGTCTGGAAACACCATATATTTT

D gene: TRBD1
V gene: TRBV6-5
J gene: TRBJ2-7
clone size: NA
CDR3 protein: CASRPGQGSYEQYF
CDR3 DNA: TGTGCCAGCAGGCCGGGACAGGGGTCCTACGAGCAGTACTTC

D gene: NA
V gene: TRBV7-9
J gene: TRBJ1-2
clone size: NA
CDR3 protein: CASSYRNNYGYTF
CDR3 DNA: TGTGCCAGCAGTTACAGAAATAACTATGGCTACACCTTC

D gene: NA
V gene: TRBV10-1
J gene: TRBJ1-1
clone size: NA
CDR3 protein: CASSETWGPINTEAFF
CDR3 DNA: TGCGCCAGCAGCGAGACGTGGGGACCTATTAACACTGAAGCTTTCTTT

D gene: NA
V gene: TRBV9
J gene: TRBJ1-2
clone size: NA
CDR3 protein: CASSVQGNYGYTF
CDR3 DNA: TGTGCCAGCAGCGTACAGGGGAACTATGGCTACACCTTC